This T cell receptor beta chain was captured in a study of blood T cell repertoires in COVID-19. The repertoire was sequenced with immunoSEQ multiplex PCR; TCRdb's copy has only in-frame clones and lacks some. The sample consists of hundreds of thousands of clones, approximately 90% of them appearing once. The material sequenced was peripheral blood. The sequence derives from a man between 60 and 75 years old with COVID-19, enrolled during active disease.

CDR3 residues: CASSPQGNMQPQHF. The CDR3 DNA sequence: TGTGCCAGCTCACCCCAGGGGAACATGCAGCCCCAGCATTTT. The chain uses TRBV18 and TRBJ1-5, with D possibly being TRBD1 (6 bases). The CDR3 is made up of 14 amino acids. V was pared by 3 bases and J by 7 bases, with 13 bases between. Germline V gives CDR1 KGHSH, CDR2 LQKENI.